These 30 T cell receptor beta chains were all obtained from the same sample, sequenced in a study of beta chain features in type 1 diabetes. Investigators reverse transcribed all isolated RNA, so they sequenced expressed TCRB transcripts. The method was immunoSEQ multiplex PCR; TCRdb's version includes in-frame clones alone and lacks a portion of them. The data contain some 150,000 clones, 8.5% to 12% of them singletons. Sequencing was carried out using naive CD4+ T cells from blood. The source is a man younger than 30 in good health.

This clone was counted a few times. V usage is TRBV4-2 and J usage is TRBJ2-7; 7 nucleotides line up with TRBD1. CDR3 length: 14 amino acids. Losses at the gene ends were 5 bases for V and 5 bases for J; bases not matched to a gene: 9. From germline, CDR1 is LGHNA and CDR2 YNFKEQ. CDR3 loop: CASSVINRGDEQYF. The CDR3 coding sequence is TGTGCCAGCAGCGTCATAAACAGGGGCGACGAGCAGTACTTC.

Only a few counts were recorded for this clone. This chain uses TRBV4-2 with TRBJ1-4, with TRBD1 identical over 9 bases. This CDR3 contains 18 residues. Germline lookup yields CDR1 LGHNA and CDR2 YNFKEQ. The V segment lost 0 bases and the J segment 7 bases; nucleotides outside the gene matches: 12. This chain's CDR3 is CASSQEQGAIRRGEKLFF. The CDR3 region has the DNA TGTGCCAGCAGCCAAGAACAGGGGGCGATCAGGCGGGGTGAAAAACTGTTTTTT.

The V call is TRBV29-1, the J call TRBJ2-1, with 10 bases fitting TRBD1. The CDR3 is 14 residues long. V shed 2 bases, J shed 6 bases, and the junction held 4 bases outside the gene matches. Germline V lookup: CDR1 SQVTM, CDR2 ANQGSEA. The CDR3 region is CSVERDRGGNEQFF. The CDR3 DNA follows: TGCAGCGTTGAACGGGACAGGGGTGGCAATGAGCAGTTCTTC.

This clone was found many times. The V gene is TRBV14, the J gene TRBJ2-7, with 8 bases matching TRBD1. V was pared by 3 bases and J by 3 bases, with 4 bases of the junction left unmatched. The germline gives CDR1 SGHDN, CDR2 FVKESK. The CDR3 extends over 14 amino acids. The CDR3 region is CASSHLGQGYEQYF. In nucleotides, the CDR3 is TGTGCCAGCAGCCACCTTGGACAGGGCTACGAGCAGTACTTC.

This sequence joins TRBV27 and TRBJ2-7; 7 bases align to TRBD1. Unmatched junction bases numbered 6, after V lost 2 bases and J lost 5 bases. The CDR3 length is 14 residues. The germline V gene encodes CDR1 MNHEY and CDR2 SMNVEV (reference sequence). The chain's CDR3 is CASSLPDRFNEQYF. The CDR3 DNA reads TGTGCCAGCAGTTTACCGGACAGGTTCAACGAGCAGTACTTC.

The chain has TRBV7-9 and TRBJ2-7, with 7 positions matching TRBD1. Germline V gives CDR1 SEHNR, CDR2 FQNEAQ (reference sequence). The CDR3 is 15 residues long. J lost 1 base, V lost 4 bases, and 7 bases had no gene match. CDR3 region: CASSSGQVASYEQYF. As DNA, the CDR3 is TGTGCCAGCAGCTCAGGACAGGTAGCTTCCTACGAGCAGTACTTC.

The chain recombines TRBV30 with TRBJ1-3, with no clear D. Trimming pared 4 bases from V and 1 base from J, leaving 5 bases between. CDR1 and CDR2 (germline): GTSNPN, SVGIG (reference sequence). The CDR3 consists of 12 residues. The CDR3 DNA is TGTGCCTGGACTATATCTGGAAACACCATATATTTT. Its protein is CAWTISGNTIYF.

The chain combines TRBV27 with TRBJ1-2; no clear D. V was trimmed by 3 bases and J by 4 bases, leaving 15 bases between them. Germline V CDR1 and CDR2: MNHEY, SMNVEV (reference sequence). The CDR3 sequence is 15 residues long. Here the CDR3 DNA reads TGTGCCAGCAGTTTCGGGGTAAGACTCCCCTATGGCTACACCTTC. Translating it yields CASSFGVRLPYGYTF.

For the CDR3, the DNA is TGCGCCAGCAGCTTAGGTACAACAGGGGGTCGGTACGAGCAGTACTTC. Encoded protein: CASSLGTTGGRYEQYF. V gene TRBV5-1 combines with J gene TRBJ2-7; TRBD1 matches 8 bases. Germline CDR1 and CDR2: SGHRS and YFSETQ. V shed 2 bases, J shed 4 bases, and the junction held 11 bases outside the gene matches. The CDR3 has 16 amino acids.

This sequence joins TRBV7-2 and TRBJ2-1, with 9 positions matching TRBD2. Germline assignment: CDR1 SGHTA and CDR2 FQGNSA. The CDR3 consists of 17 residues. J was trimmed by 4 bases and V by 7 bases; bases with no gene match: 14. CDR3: CASTLGGSGGIYNEQFF. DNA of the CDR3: TGTGCCAGCACCCTAGGGGGTAGCGGGGGAATTTACAATGAGCAGTTCTTC.

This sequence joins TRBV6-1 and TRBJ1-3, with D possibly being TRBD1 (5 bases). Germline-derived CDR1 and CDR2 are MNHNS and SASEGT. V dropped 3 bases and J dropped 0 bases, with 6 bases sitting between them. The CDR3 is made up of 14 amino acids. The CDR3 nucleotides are TGTGCCAGCAGTGACACAGGCTCTGGAAACACCATATATTTT. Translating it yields CASSDTGSGNTIYF.

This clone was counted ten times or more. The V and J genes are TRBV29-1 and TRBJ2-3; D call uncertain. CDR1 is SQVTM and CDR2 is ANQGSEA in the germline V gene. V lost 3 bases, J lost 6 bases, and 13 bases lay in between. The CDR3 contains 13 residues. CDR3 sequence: CSVDFSITDTQYF. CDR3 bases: TGCAGCGTTGACTTCTCCATCACTGATACGCAGTATTTT.

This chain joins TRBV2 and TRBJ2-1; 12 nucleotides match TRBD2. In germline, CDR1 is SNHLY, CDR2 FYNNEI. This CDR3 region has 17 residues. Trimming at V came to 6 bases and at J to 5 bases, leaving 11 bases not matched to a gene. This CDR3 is CASSFGLAGGRHNEQFF. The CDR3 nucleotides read TGTGCCAGCAGCTTTGGGCTAGCGGGGGGGAGGCACAATGAGCAGTTCTTC.

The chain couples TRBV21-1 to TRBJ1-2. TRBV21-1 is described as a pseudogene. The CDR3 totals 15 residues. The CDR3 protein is CASSNGGKSNYGYTF. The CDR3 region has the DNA TGTGCCAGCAGCAATGGGGGGAAGTCTAACTATGGCTACACCTTC.

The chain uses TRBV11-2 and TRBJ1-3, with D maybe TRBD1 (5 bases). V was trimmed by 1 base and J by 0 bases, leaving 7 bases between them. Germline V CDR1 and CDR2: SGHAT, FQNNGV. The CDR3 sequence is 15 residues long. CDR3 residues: CASSLGGLSGNTIYF. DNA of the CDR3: TGTGCCAGCAGCTTAGGGGGCCTCTCTGGAAACACCATATATTTT.

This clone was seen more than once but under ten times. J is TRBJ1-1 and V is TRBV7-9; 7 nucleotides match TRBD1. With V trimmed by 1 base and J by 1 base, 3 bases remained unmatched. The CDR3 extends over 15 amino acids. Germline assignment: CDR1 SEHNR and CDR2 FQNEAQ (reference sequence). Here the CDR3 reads CASSLGTGRNTEAFF. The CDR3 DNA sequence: TGTGCCAGCAGCTTAGGGACAGGACGGAACACTGAAGCTTTCTTT.

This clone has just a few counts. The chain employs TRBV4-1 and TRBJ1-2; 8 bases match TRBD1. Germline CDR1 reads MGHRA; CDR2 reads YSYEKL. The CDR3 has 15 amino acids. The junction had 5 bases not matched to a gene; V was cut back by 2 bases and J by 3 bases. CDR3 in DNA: TGCGCCAGCAGCCAATCCGTGGACAGGGACTATGGCTACACCTTC. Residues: CASSQSVDRDYGYTF.

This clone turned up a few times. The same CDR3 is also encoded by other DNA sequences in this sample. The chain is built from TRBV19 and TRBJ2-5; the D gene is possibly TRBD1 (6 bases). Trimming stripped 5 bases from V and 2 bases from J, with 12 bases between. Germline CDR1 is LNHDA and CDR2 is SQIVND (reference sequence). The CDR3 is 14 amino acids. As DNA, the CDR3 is TGTGCCAGTAGTCCCCGGGACAAACAAGAGACCCAGTACTTC. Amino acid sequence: CASSPRDKQETQYF.

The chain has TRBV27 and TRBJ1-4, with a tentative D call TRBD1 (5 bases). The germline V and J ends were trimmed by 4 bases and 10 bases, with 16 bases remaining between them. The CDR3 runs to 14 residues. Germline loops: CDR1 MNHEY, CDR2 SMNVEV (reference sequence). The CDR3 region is CASSWGPQIGKLFF. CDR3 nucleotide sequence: TGTGCCAGCAGTTGGGGCCCCCAAATTGGAAAACTGTTTTTT.

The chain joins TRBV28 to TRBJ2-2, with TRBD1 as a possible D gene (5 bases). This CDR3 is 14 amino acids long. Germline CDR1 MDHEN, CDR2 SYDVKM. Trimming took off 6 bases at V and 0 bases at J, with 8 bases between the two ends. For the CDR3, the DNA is TGTGCCAGCAGATCGACAGCGAACACCGGGGAGCTGTTTTTT. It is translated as CASRSTANTGELFF.

CDR3 bases: TGTGCCAGCAGCACGACGATCAGGGATGGCTACACCTTC. This gives the protein CASSTTIRDGYTF. The chain couples TRBV11-2 to TRBJ1-2, with D perhaps matching TRBD1 (5 bases). This CDR3 is 13 amino acids long. The germline V gene has CDR1 SGHAT and CDR2 FQNNGV. Deletions cut 5 bases from V and 6 bases from J, with 13 bases between.

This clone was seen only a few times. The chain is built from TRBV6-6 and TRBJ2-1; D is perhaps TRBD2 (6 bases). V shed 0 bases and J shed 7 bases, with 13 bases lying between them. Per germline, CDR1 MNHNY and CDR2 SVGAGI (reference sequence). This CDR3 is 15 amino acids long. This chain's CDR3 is CASSYSEGLYNEQFF. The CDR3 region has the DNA TGTGCCAGCAGTTACTCGGAGGGACTTTATAATGAGCAGTTCTTC.

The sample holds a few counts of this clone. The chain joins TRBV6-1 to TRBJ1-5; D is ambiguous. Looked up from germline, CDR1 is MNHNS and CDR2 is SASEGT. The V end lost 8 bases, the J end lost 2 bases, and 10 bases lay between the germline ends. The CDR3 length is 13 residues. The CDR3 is CASLTSRNQPQHF. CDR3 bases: TGTGCCAGCTTGACAAGTCGCAATCAGCCCCAGCATTTT.

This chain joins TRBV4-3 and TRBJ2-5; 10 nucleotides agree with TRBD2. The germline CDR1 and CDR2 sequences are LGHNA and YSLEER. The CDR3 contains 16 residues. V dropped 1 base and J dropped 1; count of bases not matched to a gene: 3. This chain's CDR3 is CASSQVSGGSQETQYF. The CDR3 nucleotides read TGCGCCAGCAGCCAAGTTAGCGGGGGGTCCCAAGAGACCCAGTACTTC.

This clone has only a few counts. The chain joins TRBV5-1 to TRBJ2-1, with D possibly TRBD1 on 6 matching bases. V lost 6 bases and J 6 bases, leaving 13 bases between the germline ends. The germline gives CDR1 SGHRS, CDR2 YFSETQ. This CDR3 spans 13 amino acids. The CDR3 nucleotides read TGCGCCAGCAAGGTTCAGGGGTCCAATGAGCAGTTCTTC. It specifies CASKVQGSNEQFF.

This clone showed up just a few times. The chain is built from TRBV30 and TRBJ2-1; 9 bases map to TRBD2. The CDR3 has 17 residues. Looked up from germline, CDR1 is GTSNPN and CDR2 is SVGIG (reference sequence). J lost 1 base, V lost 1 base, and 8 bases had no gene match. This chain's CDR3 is CAWSEGSGGPSYNEQFF. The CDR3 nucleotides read TGTGCCTGGAGTGAGGGAAGCGGGGGGCCGTCCTACAATGAGCAGTTCTTC.

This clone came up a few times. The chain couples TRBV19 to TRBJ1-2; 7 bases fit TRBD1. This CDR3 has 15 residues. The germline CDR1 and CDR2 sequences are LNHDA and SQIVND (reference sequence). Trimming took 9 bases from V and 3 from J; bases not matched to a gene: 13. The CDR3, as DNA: TGTGCCAGCACCGACAGGGTAAACCGGGACTATGGCTACACCTTC. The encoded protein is CASTDRVNRDYGYTF.

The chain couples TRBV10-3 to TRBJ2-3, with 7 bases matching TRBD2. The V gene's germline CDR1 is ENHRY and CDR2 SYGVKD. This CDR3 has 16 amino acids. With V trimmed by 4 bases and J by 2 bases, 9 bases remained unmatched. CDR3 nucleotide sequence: TGTGCCATCAGTGGGACCCCGGGGGGATTCACAGATACGCAGTATTTT. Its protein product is CAISGTPGGFTDTQYF.

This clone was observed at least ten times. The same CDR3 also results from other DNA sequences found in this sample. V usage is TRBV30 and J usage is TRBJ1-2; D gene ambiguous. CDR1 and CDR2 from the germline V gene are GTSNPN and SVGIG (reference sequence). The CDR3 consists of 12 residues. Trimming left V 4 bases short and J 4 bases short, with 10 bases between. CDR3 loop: CAWIRGVYGYTF. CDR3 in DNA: TGTGCCTGGATTCGAGGCGTCTATGGCTACACCTTC.

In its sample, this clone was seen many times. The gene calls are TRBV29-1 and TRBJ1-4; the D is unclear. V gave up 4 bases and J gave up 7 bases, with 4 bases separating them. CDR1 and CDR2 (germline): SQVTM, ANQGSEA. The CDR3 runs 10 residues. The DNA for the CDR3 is TGCAGCGTTGGGCTTGAAAAACTGTTTTTT. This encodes CSVGLEKLFF.